A selection of T cell receptor beta chains follows, all from one sample in a study of shared clonotypes between healthy human individuals. TCRdb's copy holds only in-frame clones and misses some; the assay was immunoSEQ multiplex PCR. The repertoire has 1.6 million or so clones, around 98.5% of them found once; the top ten carry over 0.3%. Material for sequencing was naive CD4+ T cells sorted from blood. The receptors here all came from a man aged 30 to 39 in good health. Each CDR3 is given with its conserved first and last residue. The D gene is left open where the match is weak. Clone size is stated in some rows and not others, as once, few, many or a class when expanded.

J: TRBJ1-5
V: TRBV19
D: -
size: once
DNA: TGTGCCAGTAGTAAGACCTCTCAGCCCCAGCATTTT
CDR3: CASSKTSQPQHF

J: TRBJ2-7
V: TRBV7-9
D: -
size: -
DNA: TGTGCCAGCAGCTTAGGGTACGGCTCCTACGAGCAGTACTTC
CDR3: CASSLGYGSYEQYF

J: TRBJ1-1
V: TRBV5-4
D: -
size: -
DNA: TGTGCCAGCAGCTTGGATTGGCAGAGAATGAACACTGAAGCTTTCTTT
CDR3: CASSLDWQRMNTEAFF

J: TRBJ1-3
V: TRBV7-9
D: -
size: -
DNA: TGTGCCAGCAGCCGGACAGCGGGGTCCTCTGGAAACACCATATATTTT
CDR3: CASSRTAGSSGNTIYF

J: TRBJ1-5
V: TRBV18
D: TRBD1
size: -
DNA: TGTGCCAGCTCACCGGGACAGGTAGACGGGAATCAGCCCCAGCATTTT
CDR3: CASSPGQVDGNQPQHF

J: TRBJ2-7
V: TRBV29-1
D: -
size: -
DNA: TGCAGCGTGTACCCGGGTCCCTACGAGCAGTACTTC
CDR3: CSVYPGPYEQYF

J: TRBJ2-7
V: TRBV5-1
D: -
size: -
DNA: TGCGCCAGCAGCTTGGCCGGGGGAAGAGCCTACGAGCAGTACTTC
CDR3: CASSLAGGRAYEQYF

J: TRBJ1-5
V: TRBV18
D: -
size: -
DNA: TGTGCCAGCTCACCAAGGCGGTTTAGCAATCAGCCCCAGCATTTT
CDR3: CASSPRRFSNQPQHF

J: TRBJ2-1
V: TRBV5-1
D: -
size: once
DNA: TGCGCCAGCGCCCGGGACTCCTCCTACAATGAGCAGTTCTTC
CDR3: CASARDSSYNEQFF

J: TRBJ2-1
V: TRBV9
D: -
size: -
DNA: TGTGCCAGCACCGGGACAAGCCAAAACAATGAGCAGTTCTTC
CDR3: CASTGTSQNNEQFF

J: TRBJ2-1
V: TRBV18
D: -
size: -
DNA: TGTGCCAGCTCACCACGGGAAACATACAATGAGCAGTTCTTC
CDR3: CASSPRETYNEQFF

J: TRBJ2-2
V: TRBV6-1
D: TRBD1
size: -
DNA: TGTGCCAGCAGTGACAAAACCGGGACAGGTCGAACCGGGGAGCTGTTTTTT
CDR3: CASSDKTGTGRTGELFF

J: TRBJ2-7
V: TRBV7-2
D: -
size: -
DNA: TGTGCCAGCAGCTTAGCTTCCAGGGCCTACGAGCAGTACTTC
CDR3: CASSLASRAYEQYF

J: TRBJ2-5
V: TRBV18
D: -
size: -
DNA: TGTGCCAGCTCACCCAGGGGCTTCGGAGAGACCCAGTACTTC
CDR3: CASSPRGFGETQYF

J: TRBJ2-7
V: TRBV27
D: TRBD2
size: -
DNA: TGTGCCAGCAGTTTACGTGGGAGGGCCTACGAGCAGTACTTC
CDR3: CASSLRGRAYEQYF

J: TRBJ2-2
V: TRBV5-4
D: -
size: -
DNA: TGTGCCAGCAGCTTGGAACCGGGCCTAACAGGCGGGGAGCTGTTTTTT
CDR3: CASSLEPGLTGGELFF

J: TRBJ2-1
V: TRBV5-1
D: TRBD2
size: -
DNA: TGCGCCAGCAGACGGACTAGCGGGAGGTGGAATGAGCAGTTCTTC
CDR3: CASRRTSGRWNEQFF

J: TRBJ1-5
V: TRBV5-6
D: -
size: -
DNA: TGTGCCAGCAGCCTTCGGGGCCACAATCAGCCCCAGCATTTT
CDR3: CASSLRGHNQPQHF

J: TRBJ2-3
V: TRBV7-3
D: -
size: -
DNA: TGTGCCAGCAGCTTAACACAGCGGCTCTACACAGATACGCAGTATTTT
CDR3: CASSLTQRLYTDTQYF

J: TRBJ2-3
V: TRBV18
D: -
size: -
DNA: TGTGCCAGCTCACCCCCGACCCACAAAAAGGACACAGATACGCAGTATTTT
CDR3: CASSPPTHKKDTDTQYF

J: TRBJ1-2
V: TRBV25-1
D: -
size: -
DNA: TGTGCCAGCAGTATGGGTCCGGGGGAGCGCTATGGCTACACCTTC
CDR3: CASSMGPGERYGYTF

J: TRBJ1-2
V: TRBV27
D: -
size: -
DNA: TGTGCCAGCAGTTTATCGTTGGGGGGAAGCCGCTATGGCTACACCTTC
CDR3: CASSLSLGGSRYGYTF

J: TRBJ1-5
V: TRBV28
D: TRBD1
size: -
DNA: TGTGCCAGCAGTTCTGGGACAGGGGTACAGCCCCAGCATTTT
CDR3: CASSSGTGVQPQHF

J: TRBJ2-7
V: TRBV10-2
D: -
size: -
DNA: TGCGCCAGCAGTGAGTCCGTCGGGCGGTCTAGCTCCTACGAGCAGTACTTC
CDR3: CASSESVGRSSSYEQYF

J: TRBJ2-6
V: TRBV7-9
D: -
size: once
DNA: TGTGCCAGCAGCTACAGGGAAACTGGGGCCAACGTCCTGACTTTC
CDR3: CASSYRETGANVLTF

J: TRBJ1-1
V: TRBV15
D: -
size: -
DNA: TGTGCCACCAGCAAGGAAACGGGGCCGAACACTGAAGCTTTCTTT
CDR3: CATSKETGPNTEAFF

J: TRBJ2-1
V: TRBV18
D: -
size: -
DNA: TGTGCCAGCTCACCAGAGAGGGGCTACTACAATGAGCAGTTCTTC
CDR3: CASSPERGYYNEQFF

J: TRBJ2-2
V: TRBV29-1
D: -
size: -
DNA: TGCAGCGTCCGGGGACTGGCAAACACCGGGGAGCTGTTTTTT
CDR3: CSVRGLANTGELFF

J: TRBJ2-1
V: TRBV5-1
D: TRBD2
size: -
DNA: TGCGCCAGCAACCGGGGACTAGCGATTTATGAGCAGTTCTTC
CDR3: CASNRGLAIYEQFF

J: TRBJ2-2
V: TRBV11-3
D: TRBD1
size: -
DNA: TGTGCCAGCAGTAAGGGACAGGGGACCGGGGAGCTGTTTTTT
CDR3: CASSKGQGTGELFF

J: TRBJ1-1
V: TRBV11-2
D: -
size: -
DNA: TGTGCCAGCAGCTTAGGACCGTTGACTGAAGCTTTCTTT
CDR3: CASSLGPLTEAFF

J: TRBJ1-2
V: TRBV4-1
D: -
size: -
DNA: TGCGCCAGCAGCCAAGTTTGGAACAGGTTGAACTATGGCTACACCTTC
CDR3: CASSQVWNRLNYGYTF

J: TRBJ2-7
V: TRBV4-3
D: TRBD2
size: -
DNA: TGCGCCAGCAGCCCAGACCTAGCGGGCTCCTACGAGCAGTACTTC
CDR3: CASSPDLAGSYEQYF

J: TRBJ2-3
V: TRBV6-6
D: -
size: once
DNA: TGTGCCAGTAGACCGCTTTCGACTAGCACAGATACGCAGTATTTT
CDR3: CASRPLSTSTDTQYF

J: TRBJ2-1
V: TRBV10-3
D: TRBD2
size: -
DNA: TGTGCCATCGGAAGCGGGAGTAGCTCCTACAATGAGCAGTTCTTC
CDR3: CAIGSGSSSYNEQFF

J: TRBJ2-1
V: TRBV2
D: TRBD2
size: -
DNA: TGTGCCAGCAGGGGTAGAACTAGCGGGCCTGAGCAGTTCTTC
CDR3: CASRGRTSGPEQFF

J: TRBJ1-1
V: TRBV27
D: -
size: -
DNA: TGTGCCAGCAGTTTATCGCCTTGGGGTACTGAAGCTTTCTTT
CDR3: CASSLSPWGTEAFF

J: TRBJ2-1
V: TRBV6-5
D: -
size: -
DNA: TGTGCCAGCAGTTACTCGACGGGCCTTCCTTCCAATGAGCAGTTCTTC
CDR3: CASSYSTGLPSNEQFF

J: TRBJ1-5
V: TRBV7-2
D: -
size: -
DNA: TGTGCCAGCAGCTCCGGCGTGGGGGGCTGGGATCAGCCCCAGCATTTT
CDR3: CASSSGVGGWDQPQHF

J: TRBJ1-2
V: TRBV25-1
D: -
size: -
DNA: TGTGCCAGCAGTGAATATATAGGATCTAGGGGCTACACCTTC
CDR3: CASSEYIGSRGYTF

J: TRBJ2-1
V: TRBV2
D: -
size: -
DNA: TGTGCCAGCAGTGAAGTAAGGGAAAGTGAGCAGTTCTTC
CDR3: CASSEVRESEQFF

J: TRBJ2-1
V: TRBV28
D: TRBD2
size: -
DNA: TGTGCCAGCAGGATATCTAGCGGGAGGTCGGGCTATGAGCAGTTCTTC
CDR3: CASRISSGRSGYEQFF

J: TRBJ2-1
V: TRBV2
D: -
size: -
DNA: TGTGCCAGCGGACCGGGACTTAGCTACAATGAGCAGTTCTTC
CDR3: CASGPGLSYNEQFF

J: TRBJ2-1
V: TRBV10-2
D: -
size: -
DNA: TGCGCCAGCAGTGAAGTCTATTCCTACAATGAGCAGTTCTTC
CDR3: CASSEVYSYNEQFF

J: TRBJ2-7
V: TRBV2
D: -
size: once
DNA: TGTGCCAGCAGTGAGGTCGGATATAGTTCCTACGAGCAGTACTTC
CDR3: CASSEVGYSSYEQYF

J: TRBJ2-5
V: TRBV14
D: -
size: -
DNA: TGTGCCAGCAGTCTCCAGGAGACCCAGTACTTC
CDR3: CASSLQETQYF

J: TRBJ2-7
V: TRBV2
D: -
size: -
DNA: TGTGCCAGCAGTGAGGTGGAGGCGAGCTCCTACGAGCAGTACTTC
CDR3: CASSEVEASSYEQYF

J: TRBJ1-2
V: TRBV6-5
D: -
size: -
DNA: TGTGCCAGCAGTTACTCGACCGCAGCCAACTATGGCTACACCTTC
CDR3: CASSYSTAANYGYTF

J: TRBJ1-4
V: TRBV5-6
D: -
size: -
DNA: TGTGCCAGCAGCTTGGAGGACGGGGAAAAACTGTTTTTT
CDR3: CASSLEDGEKLFF

J: TRBJ1-4
V: TRBV5-1
D: -
size: -
DNA: TGCGCCAGCAGCCCCGGAGGGGGAACTGAAAAACTGTTTTTT
CDR3: CASSPGGGTEKLFF

J: TRBJ2-7
V: TRBV7-9
D: -
size: -
DNA: TGTGCCAGCAGCTTTGGAAGCTGGGGGGCATCCTACGAGCAGTACTTC
CDR3: CASSFGSWGASYEQYF

J: TRBJ2-5
V: TRBV27
D: TRBD2
size: -
DNA: TGTGCCAGCAGTTTAGTGGGCGGGAGGGTCGGTGAGACCCAGTACTTC
CDR3: CASSLVGGRVGETQYF

J: TRBJ1-4
V: TRBV19
D: -
size: -
DNA: TGTGCCAGTAGTATTGGAAGGGACATTTCAACTAATGAAAAACTGTTTTTT
CDR3: CASSIGRDISTNEKLFF

J: TRBJ2-7
V: TRBV6-5
D: TRBD1
size: -
DNA: TGTGCCAGCGTCGCCCTTACCGGGACAGTTAACGAGCAGTACTTC
CDR3: CASVALTGTVNEQYF

J: TRBJ2-2
V: TRBV6-6
D: -
size: -
DNA: TGTGCCAGCAGCCCCACGGGACTTGTTAAGACCGAGCTGTTTTTT
CDR3: CASSPTGLVKTELFF

J: TRBJ2-1
V: TRBV28
D: -
size: -
DNA: TGTGCCAGCACCACCATGGGCAATGAGCAGTTCTTC
CDR3: CASTTMGNEQFF

J: TRBJ2-1
V: TRBV7-2
D: TRBD2
size: -
DNA: TGTGCCAGCAGCCGTAGGACTAGCGGGACCTACAATGAGCAGTTCTTC
CDR3: CASSRRTSGTYNEQFF

J: TRBJ2-2
V: TRBV5-1
D: TRBD2
size: -
DNA: TGCGCCAGGCTAGCGGGGCGAAACACCGGGGAGCTGTTTTTT
CDR3: CARLAGRNTGELFF

J: TRBJ2-1
V: TRBV10-2
D: TRBD1
size: -
DNA: TGCGCCAGCATTCGGGGACAGGGGGTAATTAATGAGCAGTTCTTC
CDR3: CASIRGQGVINEQFF